The 9 T cell receptor beta chains below all came from one sample that was sequenced in a study. MiXCR, applied by TCRdb to the RT-PCR reads, yields one record per CDR3 protein. Among fewer than 800,000 distinct CDR3 sequences listed, about 14% were seen once. The source material was memory CD4+ T cells from blood. The receptors shown here come from a female donor in good health, serving as a healthy control.

This clonotype was detected ten times or more. The rearrangement uses TRBV5-1 and TRBJ2-1, with 8 bases that match TRBD2. CDR1 and CDR2 (germline): SGHRS, YFSETQ. V trimming: 4 bases; J trimming: 0 bases; junction bases outside the gene matches: 9. The CDR3 loop spans 17 amino acids. This CDR3 is CASSPGSGALSYNEQFF. CDR3 in DNA: TGCGCCAGCAGCCCAGGTAGCGGGGCCCTCTCCTACAATGAGCAGTTCTTC.

The chain recombines TRBV10-3 with TRBJ1-2; tentatively, D is TRBD1 (6 bases). Trimming cost V 2 bases and J 6 bases, with 7 bases left between them. The CDR3 is 12 residues long. Germline CDR1 and CDR2: ENHRY and SYGVKD. This CDR3 is CAISEPGDGYTF. DNA of the CDR3: TGTGCCATCAGTGAGCCAGGGGATGGCTACACCTTC.

The chain has TRBV4-1 and TRBJ1-2; D perhaps matches TRBD1 (6 bases). V lost 1 base and J 2 bases, leaving 8 bases between the germline ends. Germline CDR1 MGHRA, CDR2 YSYEKL. CDR3 size: 14 residues. The CDR3, as DNA: TGCGCCAGCAGCCAAGCGGACAGAAACTATGGCTACACCTTC. This sequence encodes CASSQADRNYGYTF.

This clonotype was counted ten times or more. The genes are TRBV29-1 and TRBJ1-1; D is ambiguous. The CDR3 spans 10 residues. Germline V gives CDR1 SQVTM, CDR2 ANQGSEA. Trimming pared 0 bases from V and 10 bases from J, leaving 6 bases between. CDR3 nucleotides: TGCAGCGTTGAAGACGGTATAGCTTTCTTT. As protein: CSVEDGIAFF.

The gene calls are TRBV6-5 and TRBJ1-2; 8 nucleotides agree with TRBD1. The CDR3 extends over 15 amino acids. CDR1 is MNHEY, CDR2 SVGAGI, per germline. Trimming cost V 6 bases and J 4 bases; bases outside gene matches: 10. CDR3 protein: CASSRQPGQGYGYTF. CDR3 coding DNA: TGTGCCAGCAGCCGTCAGCCCGGACAGGGCTATGGCTACACCTTC.

This clonotype was seen ten or more times. The V gene is TRBV28, the J gene TRBJ2-7; D might be TRBD1 (5 bases). The CDR3 is 14 amino acids. V was shortened by 5 bases and J by 3 bases, with 14 bases between the two germline ends. Germline assignment: CDR1 MDHEN and CDR2 SYDVKM. CDR3 nucleotides: TGTGCCAGCAGTAAACCGGACATTATCTACGAGCAGTACTTC. This codes for CASSKPDIIYEQYF. Looking up the rest from reference TRBV28 and TRBJ2-7 gives the full variable domain: DVKVTQSSRYLVKRTGEKVFLECVQDMDHENMFWYRQDPGLGLRLIYFSYDVKMKEKGDIPEGYSVSREKKERFSLILESASTNQTSMYLCASSKPDIIYEQYFGPGTRLTVT.

This clonotype was detected a few times. The rearrangement links TRBV7-9 to TRBJ2-7; TRBD1 matches 8 bases. Germline V gives CDR1 SEHNR, CDR2 FQNEAQ (reference sequence). The CDR3 is 13 residues long. With V trimmed by 5 bases and J by 7 bases, 7 bases remained unmatched. The CDR3 loop is CASSPRTGWEQYF. The CDR3 DNA sequence: TGTGCCAGCAGCCCCCGGACAGGGTGGGAGCAGTACTTC.

The table lists this clonotype with many counts. The rearrangement links TRBV6-1 to TRBJ2-2; D may be TRBD2 (5 bases). CDR1 and CDR2 from the germline V gene are MNHNS and SASEGT. The CDR3 spans 13 residues. V lost 7 bases and J lost 2, with 8 bases in between. The CDR3 reads CASIGGNTGELFF. The CDR3 bases are TGTGCCAGCATCGGAGGAAACACCGGGGAGCTGTTTTTT.

The chain is built from TRBV2 and TRBJ2-7, with D possibly TRBD2 on 5 matching bases. V lost 7 bases and J lost 7, with 17 bases in between. This CDR3 is 13 amino acids long. CDR1 is SNHLY, CDR2 FYNNEI, per germline. CDR3 sequence: CASTTGGGREQYF. The CDR3 DNA reads TGTGCCAGCACTACCGGAGGAGGACGGGAGCAGTACTTC.